A single sample is the source of the 29 T cell receptor beta chains below, sequenced in a study of shared clonotypes between healthy human individuals. Sequencing was performed with immunoSEQ multiplex PCR; in TCRdb, only in-frame clones are kept and a portion is missing. Of about 1.5 million clones in the sample, 95% to 99% were seen once. The sample taken for sequencing was naive CD4+ T cells sorted from blood. Documented subset: CD45RA+ positively selected. These receptors were collected from a man under 40 in good health.

The rearrangement links TRBV7-2 to TRBJ1-5; a possible D gene is TRBD1 (5 bases). Germline V lookup: CDR1 SGHTA, CDR2 FQGNSA. The CDR3 has 16 residues. V lost 5 bases and J lost 7, with 21 bases in between. Written as DNA, the CDR3 is TGTGCCAGCAGCCACCGCAAAACAGGTTTAGCCCAGCCCCAGCATTTT. Amino acid sequence: CASSHRKTGLAQPQHF.

The chain links TRBV9 to TRBJ2-1; the D gene is possibly TRBD2 (5 bases). The germline V and J ends were trimmed by 2 bases and 6 bases, with 9 bases remaining between them. The CDR3 loop spans 13 amino acids. Germline V lookup: CDR1 SGDLS, CDR2 YYNGEE. CDR3 coding DNA: TGTGCCAGCAGCGTCATGAGCGGCAATGAGCAGTTCTTC. As protein: CASSVMSGNEQFF.

Notes on this clone: Other DNA sequences from this sample encode an identical CDR3 as well. This chain joins TRBV28 and TRBJ1-1; D gene uncertain. The CDR3 totals 11 residues. Trimming shortened V by 6 bases and J by 11 bases, and 13 bases separated the two germline ends. CDR1 is MDHEN, CDR2 SYDVKM, per germline. CDR3 DNA: TGTGCCAGCAGAGGGAGGCCGGAGGCTTTCTTT. This codes for CASRGRPEAFF.

This clone has a single count. This sample includes further DNA sequences coding for the same CDR3. V and J are TRBV15 and TRBJ2-1; D might be TRBD1 or TRBD2, each matching 5 bases. Deletions cut 1 base from V and 0 bases from J, with 7 bases between. The V gene's germline CDR1 is LNHNV and CDR2 YYDKDF (reference sequence). The CDR3 consists of 15 residues. CDR3: CATSRGGSSYNEQFF. CDR3 in DNA: TGTGCCACCAGCAGAGGGGGGAGCTCCTACAATGAGCAGTTCTTC.

This chain joins TRBV5-4 and TRBJ2-1; TRBD2 matches at 10 bases. This CDR3 has 17 amino acids. V shed 3 bases and J 7 bases; nucleotides not matched to a gene: 13. Germline V CDR1 and CDR2: SGHNT, YYREEE (reference sequence). In nucleotides, the CDR3 is TGTGCCAGCAGCTCGGGTGGGCCGGGACTAGCGAGGAATGAGCAGTTCTTC. Residues: CASSSGGPGLARNEQFF.

This rearrangement joins TRBV18 to TRBJ2-1; 9 bases are shared with TRBD1. The germline gives CDR1 KGHSH, CDR2 LQKENI. The CDR3 runs 17 residues. Unmatched junction bases numbered 14, after V lost 1 base and J lost 10 bases. CDR3: CASSPRGTGGYPGEQFF. CDR3 sequence (DNA): TGTGCCAGCTCACCACGGGGCACAGGGGGCTACCCGGGGGAGCAGTTCTTC.

CDR3 coding DNA: TGTGCCATCAGACCGGGACAGGGATCCTACGAGCAGTACTTC. This gives the protein CAIRPGQGSYEQYF. This chain connects TRBV10-3 to TRBJ2-7; 9 nucleotides match TRBD1. Germline assignment: CDR1 ENHRY and CDR2 SYGVKD. V lost 6 bases to trimming and J lost 1 base; unmatched junction nucleotides: 4. The length of the CDR3 is 14 residues.

The rearrangement uses TRBV29-1 and TRBJ1-2; 9 nucleotides match TRBD1. CDR3 length: 15 residues. Germline V lookup: CDR1 SQVTM, CDR2 ANQGSEA. After removal of 5 bases from V and 6 bases from J, the junction contained 13 bases not matched to a gene. CDR3 DNA: TGCAGCGTTACTAACAGGGGGCGCGAAGAAAATGGCTACACCTTC. Protein product: CSVTNRGREENGYTF.

Notes on this clone: Distinct nucleotide sequences in the sample also encode this CDR3. The chain carries TRBV10-1 and TRBJ2-2, with D unclear. Germline values: CDR1 WNHNN, CDR2 SYGVQD (reference sequence). The CDR3 is 13 amino acids. Trimming removed 2 bases at V and 3 bases at J, with 4 bases between. CDR3 DNA: TGCGCCAGCAGTGAGCAGTACACCGGGGAGCTGTTTTTT. As protein: CASSEQYTGELFF.

V gene TRBV9 combines with J gene TRBJ2-1; the D is unclear. The CDR3 runs 16 residues. Looked up from germline, CDR1 is SGDLS and CDR2 is YYNGEE. V was pared by 2 bases and J by 0 bases, with 12 bases between. The CDR3 spells CASSVRDDLSYNEQFF. CDR3 in DNA: TGTGCCAGCAGCGTCCGAGACGACCTCTCCTACAATGAGCAGTTCTTC.

The chain joins TRBV19 to TRBJ2-7; D ambiguous. V was shortened by 8 bases and J by 1 base, with 12 bases between the two germline ends. This CDR3 has 13 amino acids. Germline-derived CDR1 and CDR2 are LNHDA and SQIVND (reference sequence). The CDR3 protein is CASSDGRSYEQYF. The CDR3 coding sequence is TGTGCCAGTTCTGACGGTAGATCCTACGAGCAGTACTTC.

The V gene is TRBV28, the J gene TRBJ1-5, with TRBD1 matching over 8 bases. Germline loops: CDR1 MDHEN, CDR2 SYDVKM. The J segment lost 7 bases and the V segment lost 4 bases, leaving 9 bases of the junction unmatched. The CDR3 is 15 amino acids. The CDR3 nucleotides are TGTGCCAGCAGTTCCGGACAGGGATTCACGCAGCCCCAGCATTTT. Its protein product is CASSSGQGFTQPQHF.

The chain's CDR3 is CASSLFSTGGLSYEQYF. In DNA form, the CDR3 reads TGTGCCAGCAGTTTATTTTCGACAGGGGGACTCTCCTACGAGCAGTACTTC. V gene TRBV27 combines with J gene TRBJ2-7, with 9 bases aligning to TRBD1. From germline, CDR1 is MNHEY and CDR2 SMNVEV (reference sequence). This CDR3 spans 17 amino acids. J was trimmed by 0 bases and V by 1 base; bases with no gene match: 7.

The genes are TRBV6-5 and TRBJ1-3, with D possibly being TRBD1 (5 bases). The V end was cut by 6 bases, the J end by 4 bases, with 13 bases between. Germline V gene data show CDR1 as MNHEY and CDR2 as SVGAGI. CDR3 length equals 14 residues. The CDR3 region is CASRPPGVGNTIYF. The CDR3 DNA follows: TGTGCCAGCAGGCCCCCGGGGGTCGGAAACACCATATATTTT.

The V and J genes are TRBV5-4 and TRBJ2-5; a weak D match, TRBD2 (6 bases). This CDR3 has 14 residues. Trimming removed 4 bases from V and 2 bases from J, with 12 bases in between. CDR1 SGHNT and CDR2 YYREEE come from the germline V gene (reference sequence). The CDR3 sequence: CASSPGGLQETQYF. The DNA for the CDR3 is TGTGCCAGCAGCCCTGGGGGGTTACAAGAGACCCAGTACTTC.

The chain employs TRBV27 and TRBJ2-1, with 9 bases aligning to TRBD2. Germline-derived CDR1 and CDR2 are MNHEY and SMNVEV (reference sequence). V gave up 7 bases and J gave up 2 bases; unmatched junction bases: 3. CDR3 size: 14 residues. CDR3 sequence (DNA): TGTGCCAGCACCCTAGCGGGGACCTACAATGAGCAGTTCTTC. Translating it yields CASTLAGTYNEQFF.

The chain couples TRBV15 to TRBJ1-1, with D uncertain. The CDR3 runs 13 residues. The V end was cut by 1 base, the J end by 1 base, with 4 bases between. Germline V gives CDR1 LNHNV, CDR2 YYDKDF (reference sequence). The chain's CDR3 is CATSRAPNTEAFF. In DNA, the CDR3 is TGTGCCACCAGCAGAGCTCCGAACACTGAAGCTTTCTTT.

The chain carries TRBV5-1 and TRBJ2-7, with D tentatively TRBD1 (5 bases). There are 15 residues in the CDR3. V lost 1 base and J 2 bases, leaving 13 bases between the germline ends. The germline V gene has CDR1 SGHRS and CDR2 YFSETQ. CDR3 DNA sequence: TGCGCCAGCAGCTTGCACGGACAAGCAACCTACGAGCAGTACTTC. Amino acid sequence: CASSLHGQATYEQYF. The complete variable domain, with remaining parts taken from reference TRBV5-1 and TRBJ2-7, reads KAGVTQTPRYLIKTRGQQVTLSCSPISGHRSVSWYQQTPGQGLQFLFEYFSETQRNKGNFPGRFSGRQFSNSRSEMNVSTLELGDSALYLCASSLHGQATYEQYFGPGTRLTVT.

The rearrangement links TRBV18 to TRBJ2-1; 8 bases line up with TRBD2. The CDR3 consists of 15 residues. V lost 6 bases and J lost 3; bases outside the gene matches: 7. Germline CDR1 reads KGHSH; CDR2 reads LQKENI. The CDR3 region is CASSQETSVYNEQFF. The CDR3 nucleotides read TGTGCCAGCTCTCAAGAGACTAGCGTCTACAATGAGCAGTTCTTC. The full variable domain, completed using reference TRBV18 and TRBJ2-1, is NAGVMQNPRHLVRRRGQEARLRCSPMKGHSHVYWYRQLPEEGLKFMVYLQKENIIDESGMPKERFSAEFPKEGPSILRIQQVVRGDSAAYFCASSQETSVYNEQFFGPGTRLTVL.

The chain has TRBV9 and TRBJ1-2; 9 nucleotides match TRBD1. V trimming: 0 bases; J trimming: 0 bases; junction bases outside the gene matches: 3. The CDR3 spans 16 residues. The germline gives CDR1 SGDLS, CDR2 YYNGEE. CDR3 residues: CASSVDRGLPNYGYTF. The CDR3 DNA reads TGTGCCAGCAGCGTAGACAGGGGGCTCCCTAACTATGGCTACACCTTC.

The V and J genes are TRBV6-1 and TRBJ2-1; the D is unclear. The CDR3 runs to 15 residues. Per germline, CDR1 MNHNS and CDR2 SASEGT. The ends were cut back, 4 bases at V and 2 bases at J, with 12 bases in the middle. CDR3 in amino acids: CASSVGSGPYNEQFF. The CDR3 DNA sequence: TGTGCCAGCAGTGTCGGTTCAGGCCCCTACAATGAGCAGTTCTTC.

The chain recombines TRBV9 with TRBJ1-1, with a tentative D call TRBD1 (6 bases). Germline V gene data show CDR1 as SGDLS and CDR2 as YYNGEE. Trimming took 0 bases from V and 6 from J, leaving 12 bases between them. CDR3 length: 14 amino acids. The DNA of the CDR3 is TGTGCCAGCAGCGTAGGGGGCAGGGGCCCTGAAGCTTTCTTT. Amino acid sequence: CASSVGGRGPEAFF.

This chain links TRBV4-2 with TRBJ2-7; 7 bases are shared with TRBD1. With V trimmed by 0 bases and J by 3 bases, 2 bases remained unmatched. The CDR3 is 14 residues long. In germline, CDR1 is LGHNA, CDR2 YNFKEQ. CDR3 loop: CASSQEDRFYEQYF. The CDR3 DNA reads TGTGCCAGCAGCCAAGAGGACAGGTTCTACGAGCAGTACTTC.

The genes are TRBV7-9 and TRBJ2-5; tentatively, D is TRBD1 (5 bases). Germline V CDR1 and CDR2: SEHNR, FQNEAQ (reference sequence). The V gene lost 7 bases and the J gene lost 2 bases, with 14 bases spanning the gap. The CDR3 has 14 residues. This chain's CDR3 is CASKPLAGQETQYF. The CDR3 DNA sequence: TGTGCCAGCAAACCCCTGGCAGGGCAAGAGACCCAGTACTTC.

V usage is TRBV5-5 and J usage is TRBJ2-1; D remains ambiguous. The CDR3 sequence is 15 residues long. Germline V CDR1 and CDR2: SGHKS, YYEKEE (reference sequence). V was pared by 6 bases and J by 6 bases, with 19 bases between. CDR3 bases: TGTGCCAGCATGGGAACCCACGGGCCCTTCAATGAGCAGTTCTTC. Protein sequence: CASMGTHGPFNEQFF.

The chain links TRBV7-9 to TRBJ1-5; no reliable D call. In germline, CDR1 is SEHNR, CDR2 FQNEAQ (reference sequence). With 6 bases removed from V and 6 bases from J, the gap between germline ends came to 9 bases. This CDR3 is built from 12 residues. The CDR3 DNA follows: TGTGCCAGCAGTTCCACTTCTCAGCCCCAGCATTTT. This codes for CASSSTSQPQHF.

As for this clone: The junction shows a germline mismatch at one end, possibly a read error. The chain recombines TRBV29-1 with TRBJ2-7, with 8 nucleotides matching TRBD1. The CDR3 covers 13 residues. Germline V CDR1 and CDR2: SQVTM, ANQGSEA. Here the CDR3 DNA reads TGCAGCGCTGAAGGACAGGGCTCCTACGAGCAGTACTTC. The encoded protein is CSAEGQGSYEQYF.

V usage is TRBV27 and J usage is TRBJ2-2, with a possible D match to TRBD1 (6 bases). This CDR3 has 16 residues. Trimming took off 8 bases at V and 0 bases at J, with 16 bases between the two ends. Germline-derived CDR1 and CDR2 are MNHEY and SMNVEV (reference sequence). CDR3 loop: CASWRPGAPNTGELFF. The CDR3 nucleotides are TGTGCCAGCTGGCGCCCAGGGGCACCGAACACCGGGGAGCTGTTTTTT.

The chain has TRBV6-1 and TRBJ1-4; D unclear. The germline V and J ends were trimmed by 7 bases and 8 bases, with 20 bases remaining between them. Germline-derived CDR1 and CDR2 are MNHNS and SASEGT. The CDR3 loop spans 15 amino acids. CDR3 amino acids: CASTSLGSETEKLFF. CDR3 sequence (DNA): TGTGCCAGCACATCTCTCGGGAGCGAAACGGAAAAACTGTTTTTT.